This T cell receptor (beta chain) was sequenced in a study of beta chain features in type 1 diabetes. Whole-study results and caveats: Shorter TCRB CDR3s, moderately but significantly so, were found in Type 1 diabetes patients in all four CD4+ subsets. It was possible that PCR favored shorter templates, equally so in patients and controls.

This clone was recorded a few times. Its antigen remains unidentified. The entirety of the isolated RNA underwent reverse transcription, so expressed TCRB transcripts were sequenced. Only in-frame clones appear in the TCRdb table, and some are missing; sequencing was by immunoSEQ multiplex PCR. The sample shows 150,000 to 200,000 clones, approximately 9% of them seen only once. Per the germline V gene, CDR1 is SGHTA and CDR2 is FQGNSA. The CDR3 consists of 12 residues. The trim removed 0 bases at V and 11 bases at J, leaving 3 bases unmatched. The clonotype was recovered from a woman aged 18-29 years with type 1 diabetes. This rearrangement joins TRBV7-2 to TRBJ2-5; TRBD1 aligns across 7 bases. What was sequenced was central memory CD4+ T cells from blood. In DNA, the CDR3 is TGTGCCAGCAGCTTAGCCCAGGGGGAGCAGTACTTC. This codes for CASSLAQGEQYF.